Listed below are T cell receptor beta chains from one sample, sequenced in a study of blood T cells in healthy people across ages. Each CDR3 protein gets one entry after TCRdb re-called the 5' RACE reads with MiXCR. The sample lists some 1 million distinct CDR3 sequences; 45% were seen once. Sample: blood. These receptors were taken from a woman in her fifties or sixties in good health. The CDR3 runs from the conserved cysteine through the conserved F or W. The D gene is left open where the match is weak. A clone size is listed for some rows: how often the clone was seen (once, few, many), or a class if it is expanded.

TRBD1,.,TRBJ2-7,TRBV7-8,TGCGCCAGCAGCGGATTCCGGGACAGCGAGCAGTACTTC,CASSGFRDSEQYF
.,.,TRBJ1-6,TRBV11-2,TGTGCCAGCAGCTCCCAGTCCAATTCACCCCTCCACTTT,CASSSQSNSPLHF
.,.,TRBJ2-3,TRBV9,TGTGCCAGCAGCGTTTCAGGGAGACAAGCGGGAGATACGCAGTATTTT,CASSVSGRQAGDTQYF
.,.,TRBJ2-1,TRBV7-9,TGTGCCAGCAGCCAGGGTGGGGATGAGCAGTTCTTC,CASSQGGDEQFF
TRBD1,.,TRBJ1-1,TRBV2,TGTGCCAGCAGTAACAGGGGCAAGAACACTGAAGCTTTCTTT,CASSNRGKNTEAFF
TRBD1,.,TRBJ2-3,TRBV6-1,TGTGCCAGCAGTGAAAGGGAAGGGGGACAGCCAGATGCGCAGTATTTT,CASSEREGGQPDAQYF
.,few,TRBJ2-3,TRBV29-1,TGCAGCGTTGAAGACGGGGACCTCACAGATACGCAGTATTTT,CSVEDGDLTDTQYF
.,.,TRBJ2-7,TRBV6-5,TGTGCCAGCAGTGACTCGCCAGGCCCCTACGAGCAGTACTTC,CASSDSPGPYEQYF
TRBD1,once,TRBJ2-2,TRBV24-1,TGTGCCACCAGGGGGACAGGGGACACCGGGGAGCTGTTTTTT,CATRGTGDTGELFF
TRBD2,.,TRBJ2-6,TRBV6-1,TGTGCCAGCAGTGAAGTTCTAGCGGGCCTCTCTGGGGCCAACGTCCTGACTTTC,CASSEVLAGLSGANVLTF
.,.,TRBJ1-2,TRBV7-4,TGTGCCAGCAGCCACCTCCTTCAGGGGCTAACTAACTATGGCTACACCTTC,CASSHLLQGLTNYGYTF
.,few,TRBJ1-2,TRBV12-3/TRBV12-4,TGTGCCAGCAGTCCCGTTGCAGGGGCCATCTATGGCTACACCTTC,CASSPVAGAIYGYTF
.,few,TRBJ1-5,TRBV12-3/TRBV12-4,TGTGCCAGCAGTTTGTCGGAGGGTGGTCAGCCCCAGCATTTT,CASSLSEGGQPQHF
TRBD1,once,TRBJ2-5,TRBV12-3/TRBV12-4,TGTGCCAGCGGGCTCGACAGGGCGGAAAGTACCCAGTACTTC,CASGLDRAESTQYF
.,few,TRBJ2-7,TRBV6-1,TGTGCCAGCACCGAAACATCGCCCTCTTCCTACGAGCAGTACTTC,CASTETSPSSYEQYF
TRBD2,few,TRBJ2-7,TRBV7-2,TGTGCCAGCAGCTCCCCATTAGCGGGAGGTGGTCCCTACGAGCAGTACTTC,CASSSPLAGGGPYEQYF
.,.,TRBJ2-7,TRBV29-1,TGCAGCGTTGACGGGGGCAGGAGGAACGAGCAGTACTTC,CSVDGGRRNEQYF
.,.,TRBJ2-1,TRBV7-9,TGTGCCAGCAGACACCCCATATCTACTCTCTCCTACAATGAGCAGTTCTTC,CASRHPISTLSYNEQFF
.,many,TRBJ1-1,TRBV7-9,TGTGCCAGCAGCTTAAGCAGACAGGTGAACACTGAAGCTTTCTTT,CASSLSRQVNTEAFF
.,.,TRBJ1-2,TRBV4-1,TGCGCCAGCAGCCAAGATCGTCGGACAGAAAACTATGGCTACACCTTC,CASSQDRRTENYGYTF
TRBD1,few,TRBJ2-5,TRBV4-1,TGCGCCAGCAGCCAAATTCAGGGGGACGCGGAGCAGTACTTC,CASSQIQGDAEQYF
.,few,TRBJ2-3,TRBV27,TGTGCCAGCAGTTTATGGGGCAGGGCGGGTACAGATACGCAGTATTTT,CASSLWGRAGTDTQYF
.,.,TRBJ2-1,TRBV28,TGTGCCAGTCAGGATTACAATGAGCAGTTCTTC,CASQDYNEQFF
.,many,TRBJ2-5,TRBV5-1,TGTGCCAGCAGTGCTGACAGCCAAGAGACCCAGTACTTC,CASSADSQETQYF
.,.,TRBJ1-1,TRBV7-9,TGTGCCAGCAGCTTAGACGCGGGGGGAGCTGAAGCTTTCTTT,CASSLDAGGAEAFF